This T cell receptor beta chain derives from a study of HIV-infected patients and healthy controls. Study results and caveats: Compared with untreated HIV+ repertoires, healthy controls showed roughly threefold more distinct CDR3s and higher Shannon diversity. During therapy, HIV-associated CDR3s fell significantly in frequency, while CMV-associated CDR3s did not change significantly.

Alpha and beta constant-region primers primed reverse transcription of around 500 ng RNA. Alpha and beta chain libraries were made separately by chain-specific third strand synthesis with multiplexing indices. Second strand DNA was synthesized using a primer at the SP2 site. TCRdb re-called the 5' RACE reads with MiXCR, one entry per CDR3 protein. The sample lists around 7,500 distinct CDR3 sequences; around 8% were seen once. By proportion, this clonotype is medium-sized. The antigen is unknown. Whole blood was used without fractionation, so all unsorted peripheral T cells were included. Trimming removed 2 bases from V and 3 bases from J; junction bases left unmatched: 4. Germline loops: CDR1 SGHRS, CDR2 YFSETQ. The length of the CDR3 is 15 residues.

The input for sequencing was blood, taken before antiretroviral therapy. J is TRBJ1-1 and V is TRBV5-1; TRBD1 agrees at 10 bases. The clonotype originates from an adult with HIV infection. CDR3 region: CASSLHGTGDTEAFF. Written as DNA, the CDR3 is TGCGCCAGCAGCTTACACGGGACAGGGGACACTGAAGCTTTCTTT.